One and the same sample provided the 8 T cell receptor beta chains below, sequenced in a study of blood T cell repertoires in COVID-19. Produced via immunoSEQ multiplex PCR; TCRdb's table is partial and in-frame only. Among approximately 160,000 clones, about 80% were seen once, and the ten largest hold approximately 7.3%. The sample taken for sequencing was PBMCs or T cells enriched from blood (not recorded which). The receptors shown here come from a man aged 45-60 years who had recovered from COVID-19.

J is TRBJ2-1 and V is TRBV19, with 7 bases matching TRBD1. The CDR3 is made up of 15 amino acids. Germline CDR1 and CDR2: LNHDA and SQIVND (reference sequence). V trimming: 8 bases; J trimming: 5 bases; junction bases outside the gene matches: 12. This CDR3 is CASGGLTGQDNEQFF. As DNA, the CDR3 is TGTGCCAGTGGCGGCCTGACAGGGCAAGACAATGAGCAGTTCTTC.

This clone was recorded only once. The chain has TRBV9 and TRBJ2-1, with D possibly being TRBD1 (6 bases). The CDR3 has 15 residues. Germline CDR1 reads SGDLS; CDR2 reads YYNGEE. The V gene lost 0 bases and the J gene lost 7 bases, with 14 bases spanning the gap. The CDR3 reads CASSVGGRGRNEQFF. CDR3 sequence (DNA): TGTGCCAGCAGCGTAGGGGGCAGGGGCAGGAATGAGCAGTTCTTC.

The chain employs TRBV18 and TRBJ1-1; D is uncertain. CDR3 length equals 13 residues. V was pared by 5 bases and J by 0 bases, with 7 bases between. Germline assignment: CDR1 KGHSH and CDR2 LQKENI. CDR3 in amino acids: CASSVGMNTEAFF. CDR3 coding DNA: TGTGCCAGCTCAGTTGGCATGAACACTGAAGCTTTCTTT.

This chain joins TRBV14 and TRBJ2-6, with 11 bases fitting TRBD2. CDR1 and CDR2 (germline): SGHDN, FVKESK. The trim removed 1 base at V and 0 bases at J, leaving 8 bases unmatched. This CDR3 has 20 amino acids. Here the CDR3 reads CASSQAGLAGRSSGANVLTF. Here the CDR3 DNA reads TGTGCCAGCAGCCAAGCAGGACTAGCGGGCCGAAGCTCTGGGGCCAACGTCCTGACTTTC.

The chain employs TRBV6-6 and TRBJ1-5; D gene uncertain. The CDR3 contains 14 residues. V lost 0 bases to trimming and J lost 6 bases, with 9 bases between them. CDR1 is MNHNY and CDR2 is SVGAGI in the germline V gene (reference sequence). In DNA, the CDR3 is TGTGCCAGCAGTTACTCGGGTCGAGGTCAGCCCCAGCATTTT. This sequence encodes CASSYSGRGQPQHF.

The chain combines TRBV11-3 with TRBJ2-5, with 7 bases that match TRBD1. Germline loops: CDR1 SGHNT, CDR2 YENEEA. The CDR3 covers 15 residues. J was trimmed by 4 bases and V by 4 bases; bases with no gene match: 9. The CDR3 sequence: CASSYRTGPGETQYF. CDR3 bases: TGTGCCAGCAGCTACCGGACAGGCCCAGGAGAGACCCAGTACTTC.

This clone has just one count. CDR3 in DNA: TGTGCCAGCAGCTCCCAGGGGGCCGGCAATCAGCCCCAGCATTTT. It is translated as CASSSQGAGNQPQHF. The chain links TRBV7-2 to TRBJ1-5; 8 bases are a match to TRBD1. The CDR3 covers 15 residues. Germline V gene sequence: CDR1 SGHTA, CDR2 FQGNSA. V lost 4 bases, J lost 2 bases, and 4 bases stayed unmatched.

The chain uses TRBV7-2 and TRBJ2-5, with 9 bases that match TRBD1. After removal of 4 bases from V and 4 bases from J, the junction contained 4 bases not matched to a gene. The CDR3 loop spans 14 amino acids. The germline V gene encodes CDR1 SGHTA and CDR2 FQGNSA. The CDR3 region is CASSYRGRRETQYF. CDR3 in DNA: TGTGCCAGCAGCTACAGGGGGCGCAGAGAGACCCAGTACTTC.